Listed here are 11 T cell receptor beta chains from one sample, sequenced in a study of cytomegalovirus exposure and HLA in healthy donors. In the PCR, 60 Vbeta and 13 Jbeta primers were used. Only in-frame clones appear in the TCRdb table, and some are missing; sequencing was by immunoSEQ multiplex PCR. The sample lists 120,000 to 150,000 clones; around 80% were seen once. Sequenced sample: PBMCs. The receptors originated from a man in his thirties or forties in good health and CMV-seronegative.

CDR3 sequence: CATSRDKREYNEQFF. The CDR3 nucleotides read TGTGCCACCAGCAGAGATAAGCGGGAATACAATGAGCAGTTCTTC. The chain uses TRBV15 and TRBJ2-1; 7 bases line up with TRBD2. Germline trimming cut 0 bases from V and 4 bases from J; bases unmatched to any gene: 3. From germline, CDR1 is LNHNV and CDR2 YYDKDF (reference sequence). The CDR3 runs 15 residues.

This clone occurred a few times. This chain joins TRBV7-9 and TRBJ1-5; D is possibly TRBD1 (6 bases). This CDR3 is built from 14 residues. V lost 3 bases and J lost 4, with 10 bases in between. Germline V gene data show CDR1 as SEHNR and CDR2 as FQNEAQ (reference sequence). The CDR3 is CASSFTGWNQPQHF. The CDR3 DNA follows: TGTGCCAGCAGCTTTACAGGGTGGAATCAGCCCCAGCATTTT.

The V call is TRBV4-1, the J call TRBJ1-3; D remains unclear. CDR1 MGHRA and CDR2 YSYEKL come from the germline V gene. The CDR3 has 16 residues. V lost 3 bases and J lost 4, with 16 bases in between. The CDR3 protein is CASSQPSGAGGNTIYF. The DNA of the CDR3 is TGCGCCAGCAGCCAGCCGTCCGGAGCTGGGGGAAACACCATATATTTT.

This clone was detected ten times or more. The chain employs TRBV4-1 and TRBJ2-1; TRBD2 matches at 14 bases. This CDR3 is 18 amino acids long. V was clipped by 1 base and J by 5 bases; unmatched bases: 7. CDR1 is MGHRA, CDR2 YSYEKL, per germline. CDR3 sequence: CASSQVDLGLAGDNEQFF. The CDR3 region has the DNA TGCGCCAGCAGCCAAGTTGACCTGGGACTAGCGGGGGACAATGAGCAGTTCTTC.

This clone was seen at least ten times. The CDR3 DNA reads as TGCGCCAGCAGCCAAGCGGGGAACCACGGGAACACTGAAGCTTTCTTT. Translated, it gives CASSQAGNHGNTEAFF. V usage is TRBV4-1 and J usage is TRBJ1-1; D is ambiguous. Germline-derived CDR1 and CDR2 are MGHRA and YSYEKL. The ends were cut back, 1 base at V and 1 base at J, with 13 bases in the middle. The CDR3 is 16 residues long.

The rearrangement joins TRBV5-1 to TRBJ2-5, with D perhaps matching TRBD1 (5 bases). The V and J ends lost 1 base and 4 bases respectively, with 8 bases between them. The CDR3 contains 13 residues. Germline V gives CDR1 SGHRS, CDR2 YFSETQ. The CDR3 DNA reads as TGCGCCAGCAGCTTGCGACAGAGAGAGACCCAGTACTTC. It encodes CASSLRQRETQYF.

Written as DNA, the CDR3 is TGTGCTTCGGCCAGCGGGGGCACAGATACGCAGTATTTT. This sequence encodes CASASGGTDTQYF. This rearrangement joins TRBV12-5 to TRBJ2-3; 7 bases agree with TRBD2. Germline V gives CDR1 LGHNT, CDR2 FRNRAP. Trimming cost V 11 bases and J 1 base; bases outside gene matches: 6. The CDR3 runs 13 residues.

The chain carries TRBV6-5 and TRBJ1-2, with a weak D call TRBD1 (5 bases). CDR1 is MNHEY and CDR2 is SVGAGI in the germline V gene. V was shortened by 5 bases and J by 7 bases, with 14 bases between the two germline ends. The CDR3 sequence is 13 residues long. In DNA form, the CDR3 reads TGTGCCAGCAGTACGGGGGGATGGGCTGGCTACACCTTC. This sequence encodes CASSTGGWAGYTF.

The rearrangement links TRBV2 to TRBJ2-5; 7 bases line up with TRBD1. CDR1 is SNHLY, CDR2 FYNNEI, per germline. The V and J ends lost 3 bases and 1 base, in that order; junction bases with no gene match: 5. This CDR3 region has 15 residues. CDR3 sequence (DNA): TGTGCCAGCAGTGAGGGACAGATCTCCCAAGAGACCCAGTACTTC. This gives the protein CASSEGQISQETQYF.

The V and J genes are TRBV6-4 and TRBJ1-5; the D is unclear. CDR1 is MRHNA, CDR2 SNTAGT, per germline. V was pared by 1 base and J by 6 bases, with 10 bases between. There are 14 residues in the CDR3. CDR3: CASSDFLGVQPQHF. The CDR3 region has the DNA TGTGCCAGCAGTGACTTTTTAGGAGTTCAGCCCCAGCATTTT.

In DNA, the CDR3 is TGCGCCAGCAGCTCCAGGGGGGACGGGGGAGGAACTGAAGCTTTCTTT. Protein: CASSSRGDGGGTEAFF. This chain joins TRBV5-1 and TRBJ1-1, with 7 bases identical to TRBD1. The CDR3 is 16 amino acids. Germline V gene data show CDR1 as SGHRS and CDR2 as YFSETQ. V shed 3 bases and J 5 bases; nucleotides not matched to a gene: 13.